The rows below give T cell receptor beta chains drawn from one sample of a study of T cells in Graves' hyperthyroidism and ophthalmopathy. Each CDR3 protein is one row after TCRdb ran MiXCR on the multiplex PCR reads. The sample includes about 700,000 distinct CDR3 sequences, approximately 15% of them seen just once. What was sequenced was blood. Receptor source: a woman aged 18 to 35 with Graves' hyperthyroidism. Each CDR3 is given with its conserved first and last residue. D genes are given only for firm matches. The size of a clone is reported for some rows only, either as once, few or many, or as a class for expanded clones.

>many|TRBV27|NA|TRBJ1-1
TGTGCCAGCAGTTTAAGGACACCGGCAGCGTTCTACACTGAAGCTTTCTTT
CASSLRTPAAFYTEAFF
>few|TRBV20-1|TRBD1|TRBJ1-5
TGCAGTGCTAGAGATGAGGACAGGACGAATCAGCCCCAGCATTTT
CSARDEDRTNQPQHF
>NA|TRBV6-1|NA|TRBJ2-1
TGTGCCAGCAGCCGAGAGCCCGGCCACAATGAGCAGTTCTTC
CASSREPGHNEQFF
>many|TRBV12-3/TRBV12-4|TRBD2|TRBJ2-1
TGTGCCAGCAGTCCTTTAGCGGGAGGAAGCTATGAGCAGTTCTTC
CASSPLAGGSYEQFF
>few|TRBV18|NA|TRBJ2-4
TGTGCCAGCTCACCAAGCGGAAACATTCAGTACTTC
CASSPSGNIQYF
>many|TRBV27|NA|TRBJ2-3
TGTGCCAGCAGTCTCCGTGCCGTCGTTTTAGATACGCAGTATTTT
CASSLRAVVLDTQYF
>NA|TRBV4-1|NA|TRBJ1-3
TGCGCCAGCAGCCAAAACAGGGCGTTTGGAAACACCATATATTTT
CASSQNRAFGNTIYF
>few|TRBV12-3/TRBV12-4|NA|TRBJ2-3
TGTGCCAGCAGCTGGTGGAGGGGGGACCCCTCAACCACAGATACGCAGTATTTT
CASSWWRGDPSTTDTQYF
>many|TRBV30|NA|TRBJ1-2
TGTGCCTGGAGTCCCTCCTCAGGGAGTGGCTACACCTTC
CAWSPSSGSGYTF
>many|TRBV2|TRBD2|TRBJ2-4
TGTGCCAGCAGTCTAGCGGGGTCCGGCAAAAACATTCAGTACTTC
CASSLAGSGKNIQYF
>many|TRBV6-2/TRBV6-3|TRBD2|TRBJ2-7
TGTGCCAGCATCCCGGGGAGCGGGAGCTCCTACGAGCAGTACTTC
CASIPGSGSSYEQYF
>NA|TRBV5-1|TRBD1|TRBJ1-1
TGCGCCAGCAGCGGAGGGACAGAGATTGAAGCTTTCTTT
CASSGGTEIEAFF
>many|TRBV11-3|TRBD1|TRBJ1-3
TGTGCCAGCAGCTTATCCTCCGGGACAGTGGTAAACACCATATATTTT
CASSLSSGTVVNTIYF
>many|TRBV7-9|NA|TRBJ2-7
TGTGCCAGCAGCTCGGAGGGGACCGAGCAGTACTTC
CASSSEGTEQYF
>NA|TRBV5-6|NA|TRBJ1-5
TGTGCCAGCAGCTTGGGGAGACTAAATCAGCCCCAGCATTTT
CASSLGRLNQPQHF
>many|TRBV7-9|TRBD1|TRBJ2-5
TGTGCCAGCAGCTTATCTGGGACAGGGCCCCAGTACTTC
CASSLSGTGPQYF
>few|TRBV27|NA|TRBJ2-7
TGTGCCAGCAGTTTAAATCCTCTCTCCTACGAGCAGTACTTC
CASSLNPLSYEQYF
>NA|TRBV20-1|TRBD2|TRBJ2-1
TGCAGTCCGGTTGGGGGGGGGTCTTACAATGAGCAGTTCTTC
CSPVGGGSYNEQFF
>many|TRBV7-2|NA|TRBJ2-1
TGTGCCAGCAGCTTAGGGTCGACGGGTAACAATGAGCAGTTCTTC
CASSLGSTGNNEQFF
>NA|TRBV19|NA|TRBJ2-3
TGTGCCAGTAGTGTCACGTTCAGGGGAGATACGCAGTATTTT
CASSVTFRGDTQYF
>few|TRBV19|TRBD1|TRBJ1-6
TGTGCCAGTAGTACCGTGACAGGGGGGGCAGATTATTCACCCCTCCACTTT
CASSTVTGGADYSPLHF
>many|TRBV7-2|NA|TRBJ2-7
TGTGCCAGCAGCTTAAACAGATACTACGAGCAGTACTTC
CASSLNRYYEQYF
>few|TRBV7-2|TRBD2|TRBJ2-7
TGTGCCAGCAGCTTACAGGCGACTAGCGTTGACGAGCAGTACTTC
CASSLQATSVDEQYF
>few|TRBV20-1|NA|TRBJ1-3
TGCAGTGCTGATACGGGAGGTGGAAACACCATATATTTT
CSADTGGGNTIYF
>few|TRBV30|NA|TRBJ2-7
TGTGCCTGGAGGGTCGGGAACGAGCAGTACTTC
CAWRVGNEQYF
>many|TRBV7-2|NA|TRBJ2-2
TGTGCCAGCAGCCCCCTAGTCGGGGCCACCGGGGAGCTGTTTTTT
CASSPLVGATGELFF
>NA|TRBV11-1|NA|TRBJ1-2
TGTGCCAGCAGCCCCCTCGGCCCCCAGACCTTC
CASSPLGPQTF
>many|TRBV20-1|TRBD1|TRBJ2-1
TGCAGTGCTAGACGACAGGGGGTGGGCAATGAGCAGTTCTTC
CSARRQGVGNEQFF
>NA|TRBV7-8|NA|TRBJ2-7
TGTGCCAGCAGCGGCAGGGGGGAGGACGAGCAGTACTTC
CASSGRGEDEQYF
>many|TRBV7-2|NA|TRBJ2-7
TGTGCCAGCAGCTCCCAGGTGAGCGGGCCCTACGAGCAGTACTTC
CASSSQVSGPYEQYF
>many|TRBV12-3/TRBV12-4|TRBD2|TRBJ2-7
TGTGCCAGCAGTTCAAAGGTAGCGGGAATCTACGAGCAGTACTTC
CASSSKVAGIYEQYF
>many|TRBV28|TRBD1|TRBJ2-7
TGTGCCAGCAGTTTTCCGGGACAGCCCTACGAGCAGTACTTC
CASSFPGQPYEQYF
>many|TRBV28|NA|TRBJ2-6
TGTGCCAGCAGTTCGATCACAGTCAGTGGGGCCAACGTCCTGACTTTC
CASSSITVSGANVLTF
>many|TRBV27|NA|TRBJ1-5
TGTGCCAGCAGTTTAAGGGGGAATCAGCCCCAGCATTTT
CASSLRGNQPQHF
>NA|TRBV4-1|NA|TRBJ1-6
TGCGCCAGCAGCCAAGTACAGGCCCTCGGTTCACCCCTCCACTTT
CASSQVQALGSPLHF
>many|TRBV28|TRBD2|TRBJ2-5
TGTGCCAGCAGTCCCTTCCCACTAGCGGGAGCCGAGACCCAGTACTTC
CASSPFPLAGAETQYF
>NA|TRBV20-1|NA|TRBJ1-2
TGCAGTGCCAAAGACAGGAACGGCTACACCTTC
CSAKDRNGYTF
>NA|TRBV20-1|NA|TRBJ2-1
TGCAGTGTTAACGACACCCATGAGCAGTTCTTC
CSVNDTHEQFF
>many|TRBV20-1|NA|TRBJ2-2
TGCAGTGCTAGACCGGGACGGCAGAACACCGGGGAGCTGTTTTTT
CSARPGRQNTGELFF
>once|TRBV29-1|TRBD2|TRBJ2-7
TGCAGCGTTGCCGGGACTAGCGGGATCCCCTACGAGCAGTACTTC
CSVAGTSGIPYEQYF
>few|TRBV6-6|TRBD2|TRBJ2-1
TGTGCCAGCAGTTACCCGGGACTAGCCTCATCTGAGCAGTTCTTC
CASSYPGLASSEQFF
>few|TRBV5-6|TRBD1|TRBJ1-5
TGTGCCAGCAGCTTGAGAGTGTCCGATAACAGGGGGGGTCAGCCCCAGCATTTT
CASSLRVSDNRGGQPQHF
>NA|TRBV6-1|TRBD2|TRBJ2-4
TGTGCCAGCAGTTCCATGACTAGCGGGACCAAAAACATTCAGTACTTC
CASSSMTSGTKNIQYF
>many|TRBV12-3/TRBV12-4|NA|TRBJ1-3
TGTGCCAGCAGCCCCACACTAACTGGAAACACCATATATTTT
CASSPTLTGNTIYF
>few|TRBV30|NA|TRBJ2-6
TGTGCCTGGAGTGTCCCCCACTCTAGCGGGGCCAACGTCCTGACTTTC
CAWSVPHSSGANVLTF
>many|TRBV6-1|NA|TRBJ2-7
TGTGCCAGCAGTCAGACGGGACCGATCTACGAGCAGTACTTC
CASSQTGPIYEQYF
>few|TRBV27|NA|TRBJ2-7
TGTGCCAGCAGTATACTATCAGGGGGGGCGGAATACGAGCAGTACTTC
CASSILSGGAEYEQYF
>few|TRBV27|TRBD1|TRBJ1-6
TGTGCCAGCAGTATGACAGGGAATGGGTCACCCCTCCACTTT
CASSMTGNGSPLHF
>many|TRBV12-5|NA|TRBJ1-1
TGTGCTAGTGCCATAACCGGCACTGAAGCTTTCTTT
CASAITGTEAFF
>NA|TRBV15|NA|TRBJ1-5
TGTGCCACCAGCAGAGTCCGACAGCCCCAGCATTTT
CATSRVRQPQHF
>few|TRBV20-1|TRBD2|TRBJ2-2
TGCAGTACCCCGCGGAGTGCGGGAGGGAACACCGGGGAGCTGTTTTTT
CSTPRSAGGNTGELFF
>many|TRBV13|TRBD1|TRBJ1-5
TGTGCCAGCAGCTTCGGGACAGGGGGTGGACAGCCCCAGCATTTT
CASSFGTGGGQPQHF
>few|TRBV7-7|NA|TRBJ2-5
TGTGCCAGCAGCTTAGGTCTAGCTTATGGGACCCAGTACTTC
CASSLGLAYGTQYF
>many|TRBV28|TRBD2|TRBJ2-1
TGTGCCAGCAGTTTATTCGGAGCGGGAGGGCGCTACAATGAGCAGTTCTTC
CASSLFGAGGRYNEQFF